This T cell receptor beta chain was found in a study of shared clonotypes between healthy human individuals. The study separated CD4+ cells into CD45RA+ naive and CD45RA-negative memory subsets. Study-wide results and limits: Naive subsets generally exceeded memory subsets in estimated richness. Relative to clonotypes present in all four donors, those not shared had lower generation probabilities.

Of note for this clone: What it binds is not known.

V was pared by 4 bases and J by 5 bases, with 5 bases of the junction left unmatched. The CDR3 loop spans 14 amino acids. Germline V gene data show CDR1 as SGHRS and CDR2 as YFSETQ. Genomic DNA per cell subset filled all wells of several immunoSEQ plates. TCRdb's table, derived via immunoSEQ multiplex PCR, lists solely in-frame clones and lacks some. Of about 2.4 million clones listed, 93% are singletons. This TCR was recovered from a man aged 18 to 30 in good health. Some clones in this sample may be carry-over from other donors' samples. The sequenced sample consisted of naive CD4+ T cells from PBMCs. Subset denoted: CD45RA+ positively selected. The chain combines TRBV5-1 with TRBJ2-5; 10 bases match TRBD2. The CDR3 loop reads CASSPRAGGETQYF. As DNA, the CDR3 is TGCGCCAGCAGCCCCCGAGCGGGAGGGGAGACCCAGTACTTC. Full variable domain (rest looked up from reference TRBV5-1 and TRBJ2-5): KAGVTQTPRYLIKTRGQQVTLSCSPISGHRSVSWYQQTPGQGLQFLFEYFSETQRNKGNFPGRFSGRQFSNSRSEMNVSTLELGDSALYLCASSPRAGGETQYFGPGTRLLVL.